These 10 T cell receptor beta chains came from one sample sequenced in a study of T cells in Graves' hyperthyroidism and ophthalmopathy. Amplified TCR beta CDR3 regions derived from RNA transcripts. Researchers ran a first-round RT-PCR on the TCR CDR3 using the HTBI primer set. TCRdb re-called the multiplex PCR reads through MiXCR, storing one row per CDR3 protein. The sample lists about 510,000 distinct CDR3 sequences, around 50% seen once, with around two fifths in the top ten. The material sequenced was peripheral blood or thyroid tissue (not recorded which). The receptor set was obtained from an adult woman with Graves' disease, either hyperthyroidism or ophthalmopathy (not recorded which).

Only a few counts were recorded for this clonotype. The chain joins TRBV4-1 to TRBJ1-5, with TRBD1 matching 7 bases. Looked up from germline, CDR1 is MGHRA and CDR2 is YSYEKL. CDR3 length equals 17 residues. The V gene end was trimmed by 3 bases and the J gene end by 7 bases; junction bases not matched to a gene: 15. In DNA form, the CDR3 reads TGCGCCAGCAGCCAGGCGCGATTAGGGGGCGGATTACAGCCCCAGCATTTT. Translated, it gives CASSQARLGGGLQPQHF.

This clonotype occurred many times. V gene TRBV29-1 combines with J gene TRBJ2-7; D perhaps matches TRBD1 (6 bases). The V end was cut by 4 bases, the J end by 2 bases, with 12 bases between. Germline V lookup: CDR1 SQVTM, CDR2 ANQGSEA. The CDR3 loop spans 13 amino acids. CDR3 coding DNA: TGCAGCGTTGCTCTGGACAGCCCCTACGAGCAGTACTTC. This codes for CSVALDSPYEQYF.

This clonotype was recorded at least ten times. CDR3: CASSSWREVGEQYF. The CDR3 DNA is TGTGCCAGCAGCTCTTGGCGGGAGGTAGGGGAGCAGTACTTC. The gene calls are TRBV7-2 and TRBJ2-7, with 8 bases fitting TRBD2. Germline V CDR1 and CDR2: SGHTA, FQGNSA. The CDR3 totals 14 residues. The junction had 9 bases not matched to a gene; V was cut back by 4 bases and J by 7 bases.

In its sample, this clonotype was seen many times. V and J are TRBV19 and TRBJ1-6, with a possible D match to TRBD1 (6 bases). Looked up from germline, CDR1 is LNHDA and CDR2 is SQIVND (reference sequence). This CDR3 has 14 amino acids. V gave up 4 bases and J gave up 10 bases, with 14 bases separating them. CDR3 in amino acids: CASSTTGYDSPLHF. The CDR3 bases are TGTGCCAGTAGTACAACAGGGTACGACTCACCCCTCCACTTT.

This chain uses TRBV7-3 with TRBJ2-7; the D is unclear. CDR1 and CDR2 (germline): SGHTA, FQGTGA. The CDR3 has 13 residues. V lost 5 bases and J 7 bases, leaving 15 bases between the germline ends. The DNA for the CDR3 is TGTGCCAGCAGCCAAGTCCTCATGTGGGAGCAGTACTTC. This gives the protein CASSQVLMWEQYF.

This clonotype appeared a few times. The chain employs TRBV20-1 and TRBJ2-5, with D possibly being TRBD2 (6 bases). Trimming took 5 bases from V and 2 from J, leaving 15 bases between them. The germline V gene encodes CDR1 DFQATT and CDR2 SNEGSKA (reference sequence). The CDR3 covers 14 residues. DNA of the CDR3: TGCAGTGCTGGAGGGGCGGCCCGACAAGAGACCCAGTACTTC. This translates into CSAGGAARQETQYF.

This clonotype was observed a few times. This chain joins TRBV15 and TRBJ1-1, with TRBD1 matching over 7 bases. CDR3 length: 13 residues. Germline V gene sequence: CDR1 LNHNV, CDR2 YYDKDF (reference sequence). The ends lost 5 bases at V and 4 bases at J; junction bases unmatched: 4. The CDR3 protein is CATSGDRVTEAFF. CDR3 sequence (DNA): TGTGCCACCAGCGGTGACAGGGTCACTGAAGCTTTCTTT. The entire variable domain, with the rest obtained from reference TRBV15 and TRBJ1-1, is as follows: DAMVIQNPRYQVTQFGKPVTLSCSQTLNHNVMYWYQQKSSQAPKLLFHYYDKDFNNEADTPDNFQSRRPNTSFCFLDIRSPGLGDTAMYLCATSGDRVTEAFFGQGTRLTVV.

The chain uses TRBV12-3 or TRBV12-4 and TRBJ2-5; 7 positions agree with TRBD2. The CDR3 runs 13 residues. The V gene end was trimmed by 5 bases and the J gene end by 8 bases; junction bases not matched to a gene: 8. This CDR3 is CASSIGLGETQYF. The CDR3 nucleotides are TGTGCCAGCAGTATAGGACTAGGTGAAACCCAGTACTTC.

The table lists this clonotype with a few counts. This chain connects TRBV7-9 to TRBJ2-1; D perhaps matches TRBD2 (5 bases). The V gene's germline CDR1 is SEHNR and CDR2 FQNEAQ (reference sequence). The ends were cut back, 1 base at V and 10 bases at J, with 14 bases in the middle. This CDR3 contains 14 residues. CDR3 coding DNA: TGTGCCAGCAGCTTAGGAAGAGGGATTGACGAGCAGTTCTTC. Translation gives CASSLGRGIDEQFF.

V usage is TRBV29-1 and J usage is TRBJ2-7; either TRBD1 or TRBD2 may supply D (5 bases each). Germline V gene lookup returns CDR1 SQVTM and CDR2 ANQGSEA. V was clipped by 0 bases and J by 4 bases, with 10 bases between them. The CDR3 consists of 13 residues. The CDR3 DNA follows: TGCAGCGTTGAAGATCGGGACGAGTACGAGCAGTACTTC. Amino acids: CSVEDRDEYEQYF.